This TCR beta chain appears in the sequencing data of a study of cytomegalovirus exposure and HLA in healthy donors. Overall study: Genetic ancestry analysis placed over 75% of the 410 or so donors that were genotyped in the Caucasian-associated cluster. Whole-study findings and limits: The authors later found most CMV-associated TCR beta chains appeared HLA-restricted. Through in vitro validation, three CMV-associated chains were shown to be specific for CMV antigens.

Each of the donors was a healthy bone marrow donor. V trimming: 6 bases; J trimming: 6 bases; junction bases outside the gene matches: 9. Germline lookup yields CDR1 SNHLY and CDR2 FYNNEI. The CDR3 extends over 15 amino acids. The PCR used 60 Vbeta and 13 Jbeta primers. Sequencing was performed with immunoSEQ multiplex PCR; in TCRdb, only in-frame clones are kept and a portion is missing. Among about 50,000 clones listed, about three quarters were seen once. Comment on this clone: What it binds is not known.

Material for sequencing was PBMCs. V is TRBV2 and J is TRBJ1-5; 9 nucleotides align to TRBD1. The receptor was isolated from a woman aged 40 to 50 in good health and CMV-seropositive. CDR3 sequence: CASRGQGLVGQPQHF. The DNA of the CDR3 is TGTGCCAGCAGGGGACAGGGATTGGTCGGTCAGCCCCAGCATTTT.